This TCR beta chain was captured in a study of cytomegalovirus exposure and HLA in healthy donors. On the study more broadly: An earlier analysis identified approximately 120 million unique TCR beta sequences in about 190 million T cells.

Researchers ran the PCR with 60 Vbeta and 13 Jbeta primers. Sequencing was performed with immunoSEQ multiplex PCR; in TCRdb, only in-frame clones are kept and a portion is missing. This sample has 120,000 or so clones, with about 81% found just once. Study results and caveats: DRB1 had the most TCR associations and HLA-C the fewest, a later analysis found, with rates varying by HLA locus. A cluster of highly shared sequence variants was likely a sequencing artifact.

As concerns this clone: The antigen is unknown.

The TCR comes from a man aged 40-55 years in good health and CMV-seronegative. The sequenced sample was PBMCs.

This CDR3 is CASSPPGGETQYF. The CDR3 region has the DNA TGTGCCAGCAGTCCCCCGGGAGGAGAGACCCAGTACTTC. The chain employs TRBV27 and TRBJ2-5; 7 positions agree with TRBD2. The germline V gene encodes CDR1 MNHEY and CDR2 SMNVEV (reference sequence). This CDR3 contains 13 residues. The V segment lost 5 bases and the J segment 4 bases; nucleotides outside the gene matches: 4.